The clone carrying this TCR beta chain showed up many times. What it recognizes is unknown. Time point described: sample taken at primary tumor resection. Researchers sequenced whole RNA taken from tumor, nontumor lung or frozen PBMC without sorting. The donor group consisted of over 60 patients who had untreated, early-stage non-small cell lung cancer. This entry is derived from a study of spatial heterogeneity in lung cancer. At the level of the study: More than 8.5 raw reads, on average, carried each unique TCR and UMI combination. Study-wide results and caveats: Ubiquitous expanded tumor TCRs appeared in blood more at resection than follow-up.

In TCRdb, the 5' RACE reads were re-called with MiXCR into one record per CDR3 protein. The sample shows 23,000 or so distinct CDR3 sequences, 4% to 6% of them seen only once. CDR1 SGHTA and CDR2 FQGTGA come from the germline V gene. The CDR3 extends over 15 amino acids. Germline trimming cut 0 bases from V and 5 bases from J; bases unmatched to any gene: 5. Sequences were derived from PBMCs, sampled at surgery. The TCR comes from a male donor with early-stage non-small cell lung cancer. The chain couples TRBV7-3 to TRBJ2-5, with 8 bases aligning to TRBD1. The CDR3 sequence is CASSLTPDRVETQYF. The CDR3, as DNA: TGTGCCAGCAGCTTAACCCCGGACAGGGTTGAGACCCAGTACTTC.